This T cell receptor (beta chain) was sequenced in a study of PD-1 blockade in classical Hodgkin lymphoma. Germline lookup yields CDR1 SGHNT and CDR2 YYREEE (reference sequence). The CDR3 has 14 residues. V lost 5 bases, J lost 1 base, and 10 bases lay in between. Sequencing was performed with immunoSEQ multiplex PCR; in TCRdb, only in-frame clones are kept and a portion is missing. The sample carries 42,000 or so clones, about 85% recorded once. No patient escaped relapse after autologous stem cell transplantation, and brentuximab vedotin exposure varied. The chain links TRBV5-4 to TRBJ2-1, with D unresolved. The origin of this receptor is a human donor with classical Hodgkin lymphoma. Here the sequenced sample was peripheral blood mononuclear cells (PBMCs), taken before the second cycle of nivolumab. DNA for the CDR3: TGTGCCAGCAGACAGCAAAGGTCCTACAATGAGCAGTTCTTC. Protein sequence: CASRQQRSYNEQFF.